The rows below give T cell receptor beta chains drawn from one sample of a study of OX40 agonist ivuxolimab in advanced cancers. The data were produced by immunoSEQ multiplex PCR, yet TCRdb's version contains in-frame clones alone and is incomplete. The repertoire holds around 64,000 clones, with around nine tenths as singletons. The sequenced sample was CD4+ or CD8+ T cells sorted from blood, obtained in a trial of the OX40 agonist ivuxolimab. The receptors stem from an adult with an advanced solid tumor such as melanoma, head and neck, liver or kidney cancer. The CDR3 runs from the conserved cysteine through the conserved F or W. The D gene is left open where the match is weak. Clone size is not always given. Where it is, it says once, few, many or a class for expanded clones.

>TRBV10-1|TRBJ1-1|.|.
CASSLTGTEAFF
TGCGCCAGCAGTTTGACCGGCACTGAAGCTTTCTTT
>TRBV14|TRBJ1-3|.|.
CASSPIQGYSGNTIYF
TGTGCCAGCAGCCCCATACAGGGCTACTCTGGAAACACCATATATTTT
>TRBV11-1|TRBJ2-3|once|.
CASSLGWLDTQYF
TGTGCCAGCAGCTTAGGTTGGTTAGATACGCAGTATTTT
>TRBV7-9|TRBJ2-1|.|TRBD1
CAGQGYNEQFF
TGTGCCGGACAGGGGTACAATGAGCAGTTCTTC
>TRBV5-1|TRBJ2-7|.|.
CASSLDRTSPYEQYF
TGCGCCAGCAGCTTGGATCGGACATCACCCTACGAGCAGTACTTC
>TRBV15|TRBJ2-7|.|TRBD1
CATSRDFSGQAYEQYF
TGTGCCACCAGCAGAGATTTCAGTGGACAGGCCTACGAGCAGTACTTC
>TRBV9|TRBJ2-1|.|.
CASSADVSPYNEQFF
TGTGCCAGCAGCGCTGATGTGTCTCCCTACAATGAGCAGTTCTTC
>TRBV27|TRBJ2-5|.|.
CASSSTLVGETQYF
TGTGCCAGCAGTTCAACCCTGGTTGGAGAGACCCAGTACTTC
>TRBV11-2|TRBJ2-7|.|.
CASSQRSRTGSSYEQYF
TGTGCCAGCAGCCAACGTTCTAGGACGGGTTCCTCCTACGAGCAGTACTTC
>TRBV5-6|TRBJ1-2|.|TRBD1
CASSFKGANYGYTF
TGTGCCAGCAGCTTTAAGGGGGCAAACTATGGCTACACCTTC
>TRBV2|TRBJ1-1|.|.
CASRTGPLTEAFF
TGTGCCAGCAGAACGGGACCGCTCACTGAAGCTTTCTTT
>TRBV9|TRBJ1-1|.|.
CASSPSPQGKAFF
TGTGCCAGCAGCCCCTCCCCCCAGGGGAAGGCTTTCTTT
>TRBV5-4|TRBJ2-2|.|.
CASSLGGVATTGELFF
TGTGCCAGCAGCTTGGGTGGCGTAGCGACCACCGGGGAGCTGTTTTTT
>TRBV9|TRBJ2-1|.|TRBD1
CASSDQQGYEQFF
TGTGCCAGCAGCGACCAACAGGGGTATGAGCAGTTCTTC
>TRBV18|TRBJ1-1|.|TRBD1
CASSPTGGLVGTEAFF
TGTGCCAGCTCACCGACAGGGGGCCTAGTTGGCACTGAAGCTTTCTTT
>TRBV2|TRBJ1-3|once|.
CASTPDNSGNTIYF
TGTGCCAGCACTCCCGACAATTCTGGAAACACCATATATTTT
>TRBV5-1|TRBJ1-3|.|.
CASSPGTGGNTIYF
TGCGCCAGCAGCCCCGGGACGGGGGGAAACACCATATATTTT